These 9 T cell receptor beta chains were sequenced from one sample in a study of T-cell reconstitution after alpha-beta-depleted transplantation in children. During its preparation, the TCRbeta library received unique molecular identifiers. TCRdb processed the PCR reads anew with MiXCR; each CDR3 protein has one entry. In the table there are hundreds of thousands of distinct CDR3 sequences, less than 20% of which are singletons. Source: PBMCs, mostly from graft donor cells, taken 360 days after TCRalphabeta/CD19-depleted stem cell transplant. The receptors come from a male patient younger than 18 who had a stem cell transplant for acute lymphoblastic leukemia, so the T cells may come from the graft donor.

Concerning this clonotype itself: The germline gene is not matched at one end of the junction; a read error may be the cause. This rearrangement joins TRBV29-1 to TRBJ2-5; 10 nucleotides match TRBD2. Germline V gives CDR1 SQVTM, CDR2 ANQGSEA. This CDR3 region has 18 residues. CDR3 residues: CSVGTAGGIHPNQKTQYF. The CDR3 bases are TGCAGCGTTGGGACAGCGGGAGGGATCCACCCCAACCAAAAGACCCAGTACTTC.

At least ten counts were recorded for this clonotype. The chain recombines TRBV24-1 with TRBJ2-2; D remains ambiguous. Trimming cost V 3 bases and J 6 bases, with 4 bases left between them. This CDR3 region has 12 residues. Germline V gene lookup returns CDR1 KGHDR and CDR2 SFDVKD. The CDR3 DNA sequence: TGTGCCACCAGTGATGGGCCCGGGGAGCTGTTTTTT. This gives the protein CATSDGPGELFF.

This clonotype turned up a few times. The genes are TRBV5-1 and TRBJ2-6; 7 bases agree with TRBD1. The CDR3 runs to 18 residues. J was trimmed by 0 bases and V by 0 bases; bases with no gene match: 6. Germline loops: CDR1 SGHRS, CDR2 YFSETQ. CDR3 protein: CASSLARGQISGANVLTF. The CDR3, as DNA: TGCGCCAGCAGCTTGGCAAGGGGACAGATCTCTGGGGCCAACGTCCTGACTTTC.

This clonotype was seen only a few times. CDR3 sequence reads: CASSPDALNTEAFF. The CDR3 nucleotides read TGTGCCAGCAGTCCGGACGCGTTGAACACTGAAGCTTTCTTT. The chain recombines TRBV25-1 with TRBJ1-1; no clear D. Germline V gives CDR1 MGHDK, CDR2 SYGVNS. The V gene lost 5 bases and the J gene lost 0 bases, with 10 bases spanning the gap. The CDR3 length is 14 residues.

The chain joins TRBV11-2 to TRBJ2-7; TRBD2 matches 9 bases. The V and J ends lost 1 base and 6 bases, in that order; junction bases with no gene match: 4. This CDR3 region has 14 residues. Germline values: CDR1 SGHAT, CDR2 FQNNGV. CDR3 amino acids: CASSLVSGRGEQYF. In DNA form, the CDR3 reads TGTGCCAGCAGCTTAGTTAGCGGGAGAGGCGAGCAGTACTTC.

This clonotype showed up just a few times. The chain couples TRBV29-1 to TRBJ1-5; possible D gene TRBD1, 5 bases. The CDR3 totals 14 residues. Trimming pared 6 bases from V and 0 bases from J, leaving 12 bases between. Germline V gene data show CDR1 as SQVTM and CDR2 as ANQGSEA. The CDR3 bases are TGCAGCGTGACGGGGCTCGATAGCAATCAGCCCCAGCATTTT. This gives the protein CSVTGLDSNQPQHF.

The chain uses TRBV3-1 and TRBJ2-7; TRBD1 is a possible D gene (5 bases). The length of the CDR3 is 15 residues. V was trimmed by 0 bases and J by 4 bases, leaving 13 bases between them. Looked up from germline, CDR1 is LGHDT and CDR2 is YNNKEL (reference sequence). The CDR3 protein is CASSQDRIRAYEQYF. The CDR3 DNA follows: TGTGCCAGCAGCCAAGATCGAATCAGGGCGTACGAGCAGTACTTC.

Here the CDR3 DNA reads TGTGCCATCAGTGGCCAGTGGGGACTAGCGGGAGGGCCCCATGAGCAGTTCTTC. It encodes CAISGQWGLAGGPHEQFF. The chain combines TRBV10-3 with TRBJ2-1; TRBD2 aligns across 16 bases. The CDR3 is 18 amino acids. The germline V gene has CDR1 ENHRY and CDR2 SYGVKD. The trim removed 4 bases at V and 8 bases at J, leaving 11 bases unmatched.

This clonotype was observed a handful of times. This chain links TRBV18 with TRBJ1-2, with D perhaps matching TRBD1 (5 bases). V lost 2 bases and J lost 0, with 13 bases in between. The CDR3 has 16 amino acids. Germline lookup yields CDR1 KGHSH and CDR2 LQKENI. The CDR3 here is CASSPGRGVTNYGYTF. The DNA for the CDR3 is TGTGCCAGCTCACCAGGCCGGGGGGTTACTAACTATGGCTACACCTTC.